The rows below give T cell receptor beta chains drawn from one sample of a study of cytomegalovirus exposure and HLA in healthy donors. Generated by immunoSEQ multiplex PCR, the TCRdb table keeps only in-frame clones and is missing some. The table shows 150,000 to 200,000 clones, with approximately 78% occurring only once. What was sequenced was PBMCs. The receptors shown here come from a girl aged 2-15 years in good health and CMV-seropositive. Both conserved end residues are part of each CDR3. D genes are given only for firm matches. Not all rows give a size; the values are once, few, many and, for expanded clones, a class.

clone_size	v_call	d_call	j_call	cdr3_nt	cdr3_aa
NA	TRBV6-1	TRBD2	TRBJ2-4	TGTGCCAGCAGTCCCGGGACTAGCAGAGGAAACATTCAGTACTTC	CASSPGTSRGNIQYF
NA	TRBV2	TRBD1	TRBJ1-5	TGTGCCAGCAGAGAGAGACCGGGACAGGGTTATCAGCCCCAGCATTTT	CASRERPGQGYQPQHF
NA	TRBV6-5	NA	TRBJ1-4	TGTGCCAGCAGCCCTACCCCCTCGACTAATGAAAAACTGTTTTTT	CASSPTPSTNEKLFF
NA	TRBV27	NA	TRBJ2-3	TGTGCCAGCAGTTTAGCTATGGGGGCGCGGAATACGCAGTATTTT	CASSLAMGARNTQYF
NA	TRBV6-6	NA	TRBJ1-1	TGTGCCAGCAGTCAGACGCAGGATGAAGCTTTCTTT	CASSQTQDEAFF
NA	TRBV6-1	NA	TRBJ1-1	TGTGCCAGCAGTGGTTACTCGGACACCACTGAAGCTTTCTTT	CASSGYSDTTEAFF
NA	TRBV5-5	NA	TRBJ1-5	TGTGCCAGCAGCTTTAATTCACAGCCTAATCAGCCCCAGCATTTT	CASSFNSQPNQPQHF
NA	TRBV4-1	TRBD2	TRBJ2-2	TGCGCCAGCAGCCAAGTTCGGAGAAGCGGGAGAGATCGGGAGCTGTTTTTT	CASSQVRRSGRDRELFF
NA	TRBV5-4	TRBD2	TRBJ2-5	TGCGCCAGCAGCTTGGATCTGGGGGGGGAGACCCAGTACTTC	CASSLDLGGETQYF
NA	TRBV4-1	TRBD1	TRBJ2-3	TGCGCCAGCAGCCCGGCCGACAGGGTCTTCACAGATACGCAGTATTTT	CASSPADRVFTDTQYF
NA	TRBV5-6	NA	TRBJ2-1	TGTGCCAGCAGTAGGACAATAACCTACAATGAGCAGTTCTTC	CASSRTITYNEQFF
NA	TRBV1	NA	TRBJ1-3	TGCACCAGCAGCCAAGAGCCACCAACAGGGTGTTCCTCTGGAAACACCATATATTTT	CTSSQEPPTGCSSGNTIYF
once	TRBV5-1	TRBD1	TRBJ2-5	TGCGCCAGCAGTCAACAGGGGGACCGACTGGAGACCCAGTACTTC	CASSQQGDRLETQYF
NA	TRBV2	TRBD1	TRBJ2-6	TGTGCCAGCAGAGACAGGGCGGGGGCCAACGTCCTGACTTTC	CASRDRAGANVLTF
NA	TRBV27	NA	TRBJ1-1	TGTGCCAGCAGTTCCAGGGGTCCTGAAGCTTTCTTT	CASSSRGPEAFF
NA	TRBV7-2	NA	TRBJ1-1	TGTGCCAGCAGCCTTTCCGGAGGTGGTGAAGCTTTCTTT	CASSLSGGGEAFF
NA	TRBV10-3	TRBD1	TRBJ2-1	TGTGCCATCAGCCGGACAGGGGGATTCTCCTACAATGAGCAGTTCTTC	CAISRTGGFSYNEQFF
NA	TRBV7-9	NA	TRBJ2-7	TGTGCCAGCAGCTTGGGCAGCTACGAGCAGTACTTC	CASSLGSYEQYF
NA	TRBV7-9	NA	TRBJ1-1	TGTGCCAGCAGCTTAGCAGCTTTGACAGATGAAGCTTTCTTT	CASSLAALTDEAFF